A single sample gave rise to the 30 T cell receptor beta chains below, sequenced in a study of T cells in Graves' hyperthyroidism and ophthalmopathy. What was amplified from RNA transcripts were TCR beta CDR3 regions. During a first-round RT-PCR of the TCR CDR3, the HTBI primer set was used. MiXCR was run by TCRdb on the multiplex PCR reads, yielding one entry per CDR3 protein. This table holds about 580,000 distinct CDR3 sequences, approximately 15% found once. The sequenced material came from blood. These receptors were taken from a woman aged 25 to 39 with Graves' hyperthyroidism that later progressed to Graves' ophthalmopathy.

This clonotype was seen many times. This sequence joins TRBV6-1 and TRBJ1-1; the D is unclear. Germline CDR1 is MNHNS and CDR2 is SASEGT. The CDR3 runs to 17 residues. V was shortened by 5 bases and J by 0 bases, with 19 bases between the two germline ends. CDR3 in amino acids: CASSRRGMGPLNTEAFF. Written as DNA, the CDR3 is TGTGCCAGCAGTCGACGAGGTATGGGTCCCTTGAACACTGAAGCTTTCTTT.

This clonotype was detected only a few times. V and J are TRBV27 and TRBJ1-1; D might be TRBD1 (6 bases). The ends were cut back, 8 bases at V and 3 bases at J, with 16 bases in the middle. Germline V gives CDR1 MNHEY, CDR2 SMNVEV (reference sequence). This CDR3 spans 14 amino acids. CDR3 region: CASSSRGGHTEAFF. The CDR3 DNA reads as TGTGCCAGCTCCTCCAGGGGAGGGCACACTGAAGCTTTCTTT.

This sequence joins TRBV4-3 and TRBJ1-2, with a possible D match to TRBD1 (5 bases). Deletions cut 0 bases from V and 5 bases from J, with 10 bases between. Germline V gene lookup returns CDR1 LGHNA and CDR2 YSLEER. The CDR3 loop spans 14 amino acids. The CDR3 reads CASSQEGTGYGYTF. In DNA form, the CDR3 reads TGCGCCAGCAGCCAAGAGGGGACGGGGTATGGCTACACCTTC.

At least ten counts were recorded for this clonotype. The chain couples TRBV7-9 to TRBJ1-1; D unclear. Germline CDR1 reads SEHNR; CDR2 reads FQNEAQ (reference sequence). V was pared by 2 bases and J by 7 bases, with 8 bases between. This CDR3 is 12 amino acids long. The DNA of the CDR3 is TGTGCCAGCAGCTTACAGGCCCTTGAAGCTTTCTTT. It yields the protein CASSLQALEAFF.

V usage is TRBV6-1 and J usage is TRBJ2-6; 10 bases match TRBD1. Germline V gives CDR1 MNHNS, CDR2 SASEGT. V was clipped by 5 bases and J by 2 bases; unmatched bases: 3. The CDR3 is made up of 16 amino acids. DNA of the CDR3: TGTGCCAGCAGTACAGGGACAGGGGCTGGGGCCAACGTCCTGACTTTC. This encodes CASSTGTGAGANVLTF.

This clonotype was seen just once. This chain connects TRBV4-2 to TRBJ1-1; D remains ambiguous. V was trimmed by 3 bases and J by 0 bases, leaving 14 bases between them. The length of the CDR3 is 16 residues. CDR1 is LGHNA, CDR2 YNFKEQ, per germline. CDR3 sequence (DNA): TGTGCCAGCAGCCATGCGGACGGCTCCATGAACACTGAAGCTTTCTTT. Translated, it gives CASSHADGSMNTEAFF.

In this sample, this clonotype turned up many times. This chain joins TRBV5-5 and TRBJ2-3; TRBD1 agrees at 9 bases. The CDR3 spans 17 residues. CDR1 and CDR2 from the germline V gene are SGHKS and YYEKEE (reference sequence). V trimming: 3 bases; J trimming: 4 bases; junction bases outside the gene matches: 12. CDR3 residues: CASSYNLGQGPSDTQYF. DNA for the CDR3: TGTGCCAGCAGCTACAACCTGGGACAGGGTCCCTCAGATACGCAGTATTTT.

A few counts support this clonotype. The genes are TRBV20-1 and TRBJ2-7; TRBD2 agrees at 7 bases. The trim removed 2 bases at V and 2 bases at J, leaving 9 bases unmatched. Germline-derived CDR1 and CDR2 are DFQATT and SNEGSKA (reference sequence). The CDR3 extends over 15 amino acids. CDR3 DNA: TGCAGTGCTAGATCACGGACTAGAGAAACCTACGAGCAGTACTTC. Protein sequence: CSARSRTRETYEQYF.

This clonotype was recorded many times. J is TRBJ2-7 and V is TRBV7-9; D gene ambiguous. Germline V lookup: CDR1 SEHNR, CDR2 FQNEAQ (reference sequence). This CDR3 contains 12 residues. Trimming removed 1 base at V and 6 bases at J, with 7 bases between. In nucleotides, the CDR3 is TGTGCCAGCAGCTTAGGTCCAAGCGAGCAGTACTTC. This gives the protein CASSLGPSEQYF.

This clonotype was seen ten or more times. This chain uses TRBV12-5 with TRBJ1-1, with D uncertain. This CDR3 comprises 13 residues. V lost 5 bases to trimming and J lost 0 bases, with 7 bases between them. In germline, CDR1 is LGHNT, CDR2 FRNRAP. This CDR3 is CASGPKLNTEAFF. The CDR3 DNA sequence: TGTGCTAGTGGTCCAAAGTTGAACACTGAAGCTTTCTTT. Variable domain in full (rest from reference TRBV12-5 and TRBJ1-1): DARVTQTPRHKVTEMGQEVTMRCQPILGHNTVFWYRQTMMQGLELLAYFRNRAPLDDSGMPKDRFSAEMPDATLATLKIQPSEPRDSAVYFCASGPKLNTEAFFGQGTRLTVV.

This clonotype was seen ten or more times. CDR3 sequence (DNA): TGTGCCAGCAGCTTAGCCCCGCCGGGCCAAGAGACCCAGTACTTC. It codes for CASSLAPPGQETQYF. V is TRBV7-2 and J is TRBJ2-5; D call uncertain. Trimming stripped 0 bases from V and 1 base from J, with 9 bases between. Per germline, CDR1 SGHTA and CDR2 FQGNSA. The CDR3 length is 15 residues.

With regard to this clonotype: A much larger clonotype is one base distant, so this may be a read error. V and J are TRBV25-1 and TRBJ1-6; TRBD1 aligns across 10 bases. The trim removed 8 bases at V and 14 bases at J, leaving 9 bases unmatched. This CDR3 spans 13 amino acids. The V gene's germline CDR1 is MGHDK and CDR2 SYGVNS. This CDR3 is CASVRDRGESLHF. The CDR3 nucleotides are TGTGCCAGCGTCCGGGACAGGGGCGAATCCCTCCACTTT.

This clonotype has ten or more counts. J is TRBJ2-5 and V is TRBV7-3; maybe TRBD2 (5 bases). The V and J ends lost 4 bases and 5 bases respectively, with 11 bases between them. This CDR3 is built from 13 residues. Germline V lookup: CDR1 SGHTA, CDR2 FQGTGA. CDR3 DNA sequence: TGTGCCAGCAGCTCGGGATATGCGGAGACCCAGTACTTC. Amino acids: CASSSGYAETQYF.

This clonotype was seen repeatedly, ten times or more. An end of the junction differs from the germline gene, which may be a read error. This rearrangement joins TRBV4-1 to TRBJ1-5; a possible D gene is TRBD1 (5 bases). Looked up from germline, CDR1 is MGHRA and CDR2 is YSYEKL. CDR3 length: 16 amino acids. The chain's CDR3 is CASSQEGPPSNQPQHF. DNA for the CDR3: TGCGCCAGCAGTCAAGAGGGGCCGCCTAGCAATCAGCCCCAGCATTTT.

The V and J genes are TRBV3-1 and TRBJ2-7, with no clear D. Looked up from germline, CDR1 is LGHDT and CDR2 is YNNKEL (reference sequence). The CDR3 has 12 residues. V gave up 0 bases and J gave up 6 bases, with 6 bases separating them. The chain's CDR3 is CASSQDLFEQYF. The CDR3 nucleotides read TGTGCCAGCAGCCAAGATTTATTCGAGCAGTACTTC.

This clonotype appeared a few times. This rearrangement joins TRBV30 to TRBJ2-4; no definite D call. V was pared by 0 bases and J by 1 base, with 4 bases between. Looked up from germline, CDR1 is GTSNPN and CDR2 is SVGIG (reference sequence). The CDR3 covers 13 residues. CDR3 coding DNA: TGTGCCTGGAGTGTTGGCGCCAAAAACATTCAGTACTTC. It codes for CAWSVGAKNIQYF.

This clonotype appeared many times. This could be a read error, since a much larger clone is one nucleotide away. V is TRBV2 and J is TRBJ1-6; 10 bases align to TRBD1. This CDR3 spans 14 amino acids. CDR1 is SNHLY and CDR2 is FYNNEI in the germline V gene. V lost 6 bases to trimming and J lost 9 bases; unmatched junction nucleotides: 5. CDR3 sequence: CASSPGQGTSPLHF. CDR3 coding DNA: TGTGCCAGCAGCCCGGGACAGGGGACTTCACCCCTCCACTTT.

The table lists this clonotype with many counts. The V gene is TRBV6-2 or TRBV6-3, the J gene TRBJ1-1, with D possibly matching TRBD1 (6 bases). Trimming pared 2 bases from V and 0 bases from J, leaving 16 bases between. Germline loops: CDR1 MNHEY, CDR2 SVGEGT. The length of the CDR3 is 17 residues. The DNA for the CDR3 is TGTGCCAGCAGTTACGGCCGTGGACAGCTCTTGAACACTGAAGCTTTCTTT. Its translation is CASSYGRGQLLNTEAFF.

There are many counts of this clonotype. V is TRBV10-3 and J is TRBJ2-1, with D possibly TRBD2 on 7 matching bases. Germline CDR1 ENHRY, CDR2 SYGVKD. The V and J ends lost 4 bases and 3 bases respectively, with 16 bases between them. The CDR3 sequence is 16 residues long. The CDR3: CAISGIGEGDYNEQFF. The CDR3, as DNA: TGTGCCATCAGTGGGATAGGGGAGGGGGACTACAATGAGCAGTTCTTC.

The chain couples TRBV14 to TRBJ1-1, with D tentatively TRBD1 (6 bases). Germline V CDR1 and CDR2: SGHDN, FVKESK. The CDR3 has 13 residues. The V end was cut by 0 bases, the J end by 9 bases, with 11 bases between. CDR3 coding DNA: TGTGCCAGCAGCCAAGATCGGCAGGGGAAAGCTTTCTTT. Residues: CASSQDRQGKAFF.

The chain uses TRBV7-9 and TRBJ2-1; D not resolved. CDR3 length: 15 amino acids. Germline V gene lookup returns CDR1 SEHNR and CDR2 FQNEAQ (reference sequence). The ends were cut back, 5 bases at V and 3 bases at J, with 14 bases in the middle. CDR3 nucleotide sequence: TGTGCCAGCAGCCCGGTTTTGGAGAGCTACAATGAGCAGTTCTTC. Protein product: CASSPVLESYNEQFF.

This clonotype was counted ten times or more. This CDR3 is CASSPWDRDGELFF. In DNA, the CDR3 is TGTGCCAGCAGCCCCTGGGACAGGGATGGGGAGCTGTTTTTT. The V gene is TRBV11-2, the J gene TRBJ2-2; 9 bases line up with TRBD1. Germline V gives CDR1 SGHAT, CDR2 FQNNGV. The ends lost 5 bases at V and 8 bases at J; junction bases unmatched: 6. The CDR3 consists of 14 residues.

The CDR3: CASSWDSQNTEAFF. In DNA form, the CDR3 reads TGTGCCAGCAGCTGGGACAGCCAGAACACTGAAGCTTTCTTT. The chain has TRBV5-4 and TRBJ1-1; 7 positions match TRBD1. This CDR3 spans 14 amino acids. CDR1 and CDR2 (germline): SGHNT, YYREEE (reference sequence). V shed 3 bases and J 1 base; nucleotides not matched to a gene: 3.

Ten or more counts support this clonotype. The chain links TRBV12-5 to TRBJ1-5; D uncertain. The CDR3 is made up of 13 amino acids. Trimming took 3 bases from V and 5 from J, leaving 8 bases between them. Germline lookup yields CDR1 LGHNT and CDR2 FRNRAP. CDR3 DNA: TGTGCTAGTGGTTTCCAGGAGGATCAGCCCCAGCATTTT. It encodes CASGFQEDQPQHF.

In this sample, this clonotype turned up many times. The chain has TRBV20-1 and TRBJ1-1; a weak D match, TRBD1 (6 bases). There are 14 residues in the CDR3. Germline V gene data show CDR1 as DFQATT and CDR2 as SNEGSKA (reference sequence). V gave up 5 bases and J gave up 2 bases, with 15 bases separating them. Written as DNA, the CDR3 is TGCAGTGCTGACTCGGACAGACTAAACACTGAAGCTTTCTTT. This gives the protein CSADSDRLNTEAFF.

V is TRBV7-6 and J is TRBJ2-7; 7 bases map to TRBD1. After removal of 5 bases from V and 2 bases from J, the junction contained 9 bases not matched to a gene. CDR1 and CDR2 from the germline V gene are SGHVS and FNYEAQ. This CDR3 spans 15 amino acids. The CDR3 nucleotides read TGTGCCAGCAGCGTTAGAGAGGGGGCCCCCTACGAGCAGTACTTC. Its translation: CASSVREGAPYEQYF. The full variable domain, with the rest looked up from reference TRBV7-6 and TRBJ2-7, is GAGVSQSPRYKVTKRGQDVALRCDPISGHVSLYWYRQALGQGPEFLTYFNYEAQQDKSGLPNDRFSAERPEGSISTLTIQRTEQRDSAMYRCASSVREGAPYEQYFGPGTRLTVT.

In regard to this clonotype: The junction departs from the called germline gene at one end, perhaps through a read error. This chain connects TRBV5-6 to TRBJ1-6; D is perhaps TRBD1 (6 bases). In germline, CDR1 is SGHDT, CDR2 YYEEEE. This CDR3 region has 14 residues. As DNA, the CDR3 is TGTGTCAGCAGCCAAGGACAGTTTAATTCACCCCTTCACTTT. Its translation: CVSSQGQFNSPLHF.

This clonotype was observed many times. The chain has TRBV5-6 and TRBJ1-1; 9 positions agree with TRBD1. The CDR3 is made up of 15 amino acids. The J segment lost 9 bases and the V segment lost 3 bases, leaving 12 bases of the junction unmatched. CDR1 SGHDT and CDR2 YYEEEE come from the germline V gene. The CDR3 nucleotides read TGTGCCAGCAGCTCCCCGGGACAGGGTACTCTTAAAGCTTTCTTT. Its protein product is CASSSPGQGTLKAFF. Drawing the rest from reference TRBV5-6 and TRBJ1-1, the complete variable domain is DAGVTQSPTHLIKTRGQQVTLRCSPKSGHDTVSWYQQALGQGPQFIFQYYEEEERQRGNFPDRFSGHQFPNYSSELNVNALLLGDSALYLCASSSPGQGTLKAFFGQGTRLTVV.

This clonotype was observed many times. The chain recombines TRBV6-1 with TRBJ1-2; 9 bases agree with TRBD1. J was trimmed by 4 bases and V by 6 bases; bases with no gene match: 6. From germline, CDR1 is MNHNS and CDR2 SASEGT. This CDR3 is built from 14 residues. CDR3 sequence (DNA): TGTGCCAGCAGCCGTGGACAGGGGACCTATGGCTACACCTTC. Translation gives CASSRGQGTYGYTF.

This clonotype was counted many times. The chain employs TRBV2 and TRBJ2-5; D gene ambiguous. This CDR3 is built from 12 residues. Germline CDR1 and CDR2: SNHLY and FYNNEI. V gave up 6 bases and J gave up 2 bases, with 7 bases separating them. Here the CDR3 reads CASRIAQETQYF. The CDR3, as DNA: TGTGCCAGCAGGATAGCTCAAGAGACCCAGTACTTC.